Shown below are 20 T cell receptor beta chains from a single sample sequenced in a study of T cells in localized non-small cell lung cancer (dated by TCRdb to about 2020). The protocol used for the library was the immunoSEQ multiplex PCR assay. The table comes from immuneACCESS by way of TCRdb, which keeps in-frame sequences with V and J called. Part of the clones is missing from these tables; in studies checked, under half for an unresolved V gene and the rest for unknown reasons. The sample table records over 20,000 clones; less than 90% of these occur just once. About 29% of the sample is in the top ten clones. This material consisted of peripheral blood, taken before any cancer treatment. Receptors were obtained from a male donor aged 60 or older with stage I squamous cell lung carcinoma.

The chain recombines TRBV7-2 with TRBJ2-5; D is unclear. Germline V gives CDR1 SGHTA, CDR2 FQGNSA. The ends were cut back, 5 bases at V and 7 bases at J, with 14 bases in the middle. CDR3 length: 13 amino acids. CDR3 protein: CASSLVGWGTQYF. CDR3 sequence (DNA): TGTGCCAGCAGCCTTGTGGGGTGGGGGACCCAGTACTTC.

The rearrangement uses TRBV11-2 and TRBJ2-6; no definite D call. Trimming left V 2 bases short and J 0 bases short, with 8 bases between. The CDR3 extends over 16 amino acids. CDR1 and CDR2 from the germline V gene are SGHAT and FQNNGV. The CDR3 DNA sequence: TGTGCCAGCAGCTTAATAAGGTCCTCTGGGGCCAACGTCCTGACTTTC. Its translation: CASSLIRSSGANVLTF.

V is TRBV1 and J is TRBJ1-2. TRBV1 is reported as a pseudogene. The CDR3 is made up of 16 amino acids. The CDR3 nucleotides read TGCACCAGCAGACCTGATGGTTTGTGCAAGACCTATGGCTACACCTTC. Amino acid sequence: CTSRPDGLCKTYGYTF.

The chain couples TRBV11-2 to TRBJ2-6; a possible D gene is TRBD1 (6 bases). The length of the CDR3 is 15 residues. CDR1 SGHAT and CDR2 FQNNGV come from the germline V gene. V was shortened by 5 bases and J by 2 bases, with 10 bases between the two germline ends. CDR3 residues: CASSTRGTGANVLTF. The CDR3 region has the DNA TGTGCCAGCAGCACTAGGGGGACTGGGGCCAACGTCCTGACTTTC.

The chain uses TRBV10-3 and TRBJ1-1; D is unclear. CDR1 is ENHRY and CDR2 is SYGVKD in the germline V gene. This CDR3 region has 13 residues. V was trimmed by 5 bases and J by 5 bases, leaving 12 bases between them. DNA of the CDR3: TGTGCCATCAGTACTCCTCCAAAGACTGAAGCTTTCTTT. It specifies CAISTPPKTEAFF.

This clone was seen a few times. The V call is TRBV30, the J call TRBJ2-1; D could derive from TRBD1 or TRBD2 (6 bases each). V lost 0 bases to trimming and J lost 7 bases, with 10 bases between them. This CDR3 region has 13 residues. Germline CDR1 is GTSNPN and CDR2 is SVGIG (reference sequence). CDR3 sequence: CAWSVRGGNEQFF. The CDR3 DNA reads TGTGCCTGGAGTGTACGAGGGGGGAATGAGCAGTTCTTC. Full variable domain (remainder filled in from reference TRBV30 and TRBJ2-1): SQTIHQWPATLVQPVGSPLSLECTVEGTSNPNLYWYRQAAGRGLQLLFYSVGIGQISSEVPQNLSASRPQDRQFILSSKKLLLSDSGFYLCAWSVRGGNEQFFGPGTRLTVL.

The chain combines TRBV9 with TRBJ2-5; 9 nucleotides match TRBD1. Per germline, CDR1 SGDLS and CDR2 YYNGEE. The CDR3 has 14 residues. V gave up 3 bases and J gave up 2 bases; unmatched junction bases: 2. CDR3 in amino acids: CASSAQGAQETQYF. In DNA, the CDR3 is TGTGCCAGCAGCGCACAGGGGGCTCAAGAGACCCAGTACTTC. Complete variable domain (other parts from reference TRBV9 and TRBJ2-5): DSGVTQTPKHLITATGQRVTLRCSPRSGDLSVYWYQQSLDQGLQFLIQYYNGEERAKGNILERFSAQQFPDLHSELNLSSLELGDSALYFCASSAQGAQETQYFGPGTRLLVL.

The V and J genes are TRBV6-1 and TRBJ1-5; D gene uncertain. This CDR3 region has 14 residues. Germline V gene sequence: CDR1 MNHNS, CDR2 SASEGT. Trimming stripped 1 base from V and 9 bases from J, with 13 bases between. The CDR3 sequence: CASSEGGPGRPQHF. The CDR3 nucleotides are TGTGCCAGCAGTGAAGGCGGTCCGGGTCGGCCCCAGCATTTT.

This sequence joins TRBV2 and TRBJ1-6; D remains unclear. The V end lost 7 bases, the J end lost 7 bases, and 8 bases lay between the germline ends. This CDR3 is 12 amino acids long. Germline CDR1 is SNHLY and CDR2 is FYNNEI. This CDR3 is CASKFGNSPLHF. The CDR3 coding sequence is TGTGCCAGCAAGTTTGGAAATTCACCCCTCCACTTT.

J is TRBJ2-3 and V is TRBV5-1; no reliable D call. CDR3 length: 16 amino acids. V lost 2 bases and J 2 bases, leaving 15 bases between the germline ends. Germline CDR1 SGHRS, CDR2 YFSETQ. CDR3 DNA sequence: TGCGCCAGCAGCTTTAGTTCGGGCGGCAACACAGATACGCAGTATTTT. This translates into CASSFSSGGNTDTQYF.

This chain joins TRBV18 and TRBJ1-2, with D tentatively TRBD1 (6 bases). Germline V lookup: CDR1 KGHSH, CDR2 LQKENI. This CDR3 has 14 amino acids. Trimming cost V 3 bases and J 4 bases, with 12 bases left between them. CDR3 coding DNA: TGTGCCAGCTCACCCCCGGACAGAGGCTATGGCTACACCTTC. As protein: CASSPPDRGYGYTF.

This chain links TRBV30 with TRBJ1-1; 7 bases match TRBD1. After removal of 4 bases from V and 1 base from J, the junction contained 6 bases not matched to a gene. Germline assignment: CDR1 GTSNPN and CDR2 SVGIG (reference sequence). The CDR3 consists of 14 residues. The CDR3 sequence: CAWKGQATNTEAFF. The DNA of the CDR3 is TGTGCCTGGAAAGGACAGGCGACGAACACTGAAGCTTTCTTT.

V is TRBV6-5 and J is TRBJ2-7, with 10 bases identical to TRBD2. The V segment lost 5 bases and the J segment 2 bases; nucleotides outside the gene matches: 3. This CDR3 has 14 residues. Germline V gives CDR1 MNHEY, CDR2 SVGAGI. CDR3 residues: CASSETSGAYEQYF. The CDR3 coding sequence is TGTGCCAGCAGTGAAACTAGCGGGGCCTACGAGCAGTACTTC.

The J gene is TRBJ1-6, the V gene TRBV6-5, with TRBD1 matching over 11 bases. J lost 10 bases, V lost 2 bases, and 4 bases had no gene match. The CDR3 totals 15 residues. CDR1 is MNHEY, CDR2 SVGAGI, per germline. This chain's CDR3 is CASSYAGQGESPLHF. The CDR3 DNA follows: TGTGCCAGCAGTTACGCGGGACAGGGGGAATCACCCCTCCACTTT.

The rearrangement joins TRBV4-3 to TRBJ1-1; no firm D call. Germline V lookup: CDR1 LGHNA, CDR2 YSLEER. This CDR3 has 13 residues. V was shortened by 0 bases and J by 1 base, with 3 bases between the two germline ends. As DNA, the CDR3 is TGCGCCAGCAGCCAAGACGGGAACACTGAAGCTTTCTTT. This gives the protein CASSQDGNTEAFF.

The chain carries TRBV5-1 and TRBJ2-7, with TRBD2 identical over 11 bases. This CDR3 is 17 amino acids long. The V gene's germline CDR1 is SGHRS and CDR2 YFSETQ. Trimming took 2 bases from V and 0 from J; bases not matched to a gene: 7. The CDR3 loop reads CASSLPGTSGFSYEQYF. CDR3 sequence (DNA): TGCGCCAGCAGCTTACCAGGGACTAGCGGTTTCTCCTACGAGCAGTACTTC.

The CDR3 region is CASSESRTGNTGELFF. The CDR3 DNA follows: TGTGCCAGCAGTGAATCCAGGACAGGGAACACCGGGGAGCTGTTTTTT. V gene TRBV25-1 combines with J gene TRBJ2-2; 7 nucleotides line up with TRBD1. The germline V gene encodes CDR1 MGHDK and CDR2 SYGVNS. The CDR3 has 16 residues. Germline trimming cut 1 base from V and 1 base from J; bases unmatched to any gene: 3.

This clone turned up a few times. The chain is built from TRBV29-1 and TRBJ1-5, with D uncertain. Germline lookup yields CDR1 SQVTM and CDR2 ANQGSEA. Trimming took 2 bases from V and 5 from J, leaving 13 bases between them. The CDR3 has 14 residues. The CDR3 region is CSVEIGGRDQPQHF. The CDR3 bases are TGCAGCGTTGAAATAGGCGGACGGGATCAGCCCCAGCATTTT.

This clone appeared a single time. This chain uses TRBV7-2 with TRBJ1-5; D unclear. This CDR3 comprises 15 residues. V lost 1 base and J 1 base, leaving 8 bases between the germline ends. Germline V gives CDR1 SGHTA, CDR2 FQGNSA. The CDR3, as DNA: TGTGCCAGCAGCTTAGATAAGGACAGCAATCAGCCCCAGCATTTT. This codes for CASSLDKDSNQPQHF. The full variable domain, completed using reference TRBV7-2 and TRBJ1-5, is GAGVSQSPSNKVTEKGKDVELRCDPISGHTALYWYRQSLGQGLEFLIYFQGNSAPDKSGLPSDRFSAERTGGSVSTLTIQRTQQEDSAVYLCASSLDKDSNQPQHFGDGTRLSIL.

The chain uses TRBV5-1 and TRBJ2-3; a possible D gene is TRBD1 (5 bases). The CDR3 sequence is 18 residues long. Deletions cut 2 bases from V and 3 bases from J, with 22 bases between. Germline V CDR1 and CDR2: SGHRS, YFSETQ. The DNA of the CDR3 is TGCGCCAGCAGCTTTTGGGGCCGCGATACGGAAGTGACAGATACGCAGTATTTT. It translates to CASSFWGRDTEVTDTQYF.